These T cell receptor beta chains were read from a single sample in a study of T cells in pancreatic ductal adenocarcinoma. Repertoires were generated with immunoSEQ multiplex PCR, while TCRdb's copy carries only in-frame clones and drops some. Of roughly 16,000 clones detected, more than 70% appear once; the ten largest clones hold 0.75% to 0.95%. Sequencing was done on a sample of PBMCs. These receptors originate from a human donor with pancreatic ductal adenocarcinoma. Each CDR3 is given with its conserved first and last residue. A D gene is named only where the DNA matches it firmly. Clone sizes are given selectively: once, few, many, or a class where the clone is expanded.

clone_size	d_call	v_call	j_call	cdr3_nt	cdr3_aa
once	TRBD2	TRBV19	TRBJ2-3	TGTGCCAGTAGCATAGCGGGGGGGCGGGGAGATACGCAGTATTTT	CASSIAGGRGDTQYF
-	-	TRBV14	TRBJ2-5	TGTGCCAGCAGCCAGGGGGGAAACCAAGAGACCCAGTACTTC	CASSQGGNQETQYF
few	TRBD2	TRBV6-1	TRBJ2-3	TGTGCCAGCAGGGGCCAAGCGGGGAGCATGGATACGCAGTATTTT	CASRGQAGSMDTQYF
-	TRBD2	TRBV2	TRBJ2-1	TGTGCCAGCAGTCGTAGCGGGGGCTCCTACAATGAGCAGTTCTTC	CASSRSGGSYNEQFF
-	-	TRBV28	TRBJ1-5	TGTGCCAGCAGTCGCGCCCAGCCCCAGCATTTT	CASSRAQPQHF
-	-	TRBV5-4	TRBJ2-3	TGTGCCAGCAGCTTGCGGCCCCGGGTAGCGGTGTTCACAGATACGCAGTATTTT	CASSLRPRVAVFTDTQYF
-	-	TRBV7-2	TRBJ2-5	TGTGCCAGCAGCTTACAGAGGGGGGGCGGGGAGACCCAGTACTTC	CASSLQRGGGETQYF
few	TRBD1	TRBV7-2	TRBJ2-7	TGTGCCAGCAGACCCGGGACAGATTCCTACGAGCAGTACTTC	CASRPGTDSYEQYF
-	TRBD1	TRBV28	TRBJ1-6	TGTGCCAGCACCTTGAGGACAGGGGGTACTTCTTCACCCCTCCACTTT	CASTLRTGGTSSPLHF
-	TRBD1	TRBV27	TRBJ2-6	TGTGCCAGCAGTCCCCAGGGGACAGGGGGCGCAACCTGGGCCAACGTCCTGACTTTC	CASSPQGTGGATWANVLTF
-	-	TRBV7-2	TRBJ2-7	TGTGCCAGCAGCGTTTCGGGGGTCTACGAGCAGTACTTC	CASSVSGVYEQYF
few	TRBD1	TRBV27	TRBJ1-1	TGTGCCAGCAGTCCCAAGGACAGGGTAAACACTGAAGCTTTCTTT	CASSPKDRVNTEAFF
-	-	TRBV11-3	TRBJ1-1	TGTGCCAGCAGCTTACAGGGAGGAGGAACTGAAGCTTTCTTT	CASSLQGGGTEAFF
few	TRBD1	TRBV10-3	TRBJ2-7	TGTGCCATCAGTGCGTCGCCGGGACAGGGGAGTTACGAGCAGTACTTC	CAISASPGQGSYEQYF
-	-	TRBV6-5	TRBJ1-3	TGTGCCAGCAGGCGCGACAGGAGCTCTGGAAACACCATATATTTT	CASRRDRSSGNTIYF
-	-	TRBV5-1	TRBJ2-5	TGCGCCAGCAGCTTTGGGGCAGGGCAAGAGACCCAGTACTTC	CASSFGAGQETQYF
-	-	TRBV19	TRBJ2-2	TGTGCCAGTAGTATAGTGAGCTCCGGCGGGGAGCTGTTTTTT	CASSIVSSGGELFF
-	-	TRBV2	TRBJ2-7	TGTGCCAGCAGTGAGCAGGGGATTCTGTACGAGCAGTACTTC	CASSEQGILYEQYF
-	-	TRBV2	TRBJ1-2	TGTGCCAGCAGGCAGGGGACGGGCTATGGCTACACCTTC	CASRQGTGYGYTF
few	TRBD1	TRBV28	TRBJ2-7	TGTGCCAGCAGTCCCATGACAGGGGCCCACCAATCCGAGCAGTACTTC	CASSPMTGAHQSEQYF
-	TRBD1	TRBV7-6	TRBJ1-6	TGTGCCAGCAGCTTAACCGGGACAGGAGGGTCACCCCTCCACTTT	CASSLTGTGGSPLHF
-	TRBD1	TRBV15	TRBJ2-2	TGTGCCACGCTGAGAGGACAGGGGGGCACCGGGGAGCTGTTTTTT	CATLRGQGGTGELFF
-	-	TRBV7-2	TRBJ2-1	TGTGCCAGCAGTAAGAGGGAGGTGGGAAACGAGCAGTTCTTC	CASSKREVGNEQFF
-	TRBD1	TRBV19	TRBJ1-2	TGTGCCAGTAGTATAAGGACAGGGGGCGGCTATGGCTACACCTTC	CASSIRTGGGYGYTF
-	TRBD1	TRBV7-2	TRBJ1-4	TGTGCCAGCAGAGGACAGGGGTATAATGAAAAACTGTTTTTT	CASRGQGYNEKLFF
-	-	TRBV28	TRBJ2-2	TGTGCCAGCAGTTTTATTTCGAACACCGGGGAGCTGTTTTTT	CASSFISNTGELFF
-	-	TRBV7-2	TRBJ1-2	TGTGCCAGCAGCCCCGGACTGGACTATGGCTACACCTTC	CASSPGLDYGYTF
-	TRBD2	TRBV4-3	TRBJ2-1	TGCGCCAGCAGCCAAGTATGGGGTAGCGGGGGGGACAATGAGCAGTTCTTC	CASSQVWGSGGDNEQFF
-	-	TRBV23-1	TRBJ1-2	TGCGCCAGGGGGGGTTATTATGGCTACACCTTC	CARGGYYGYTF
once	TRBD1	TRBV5-1	TRBJ2-5	TGCGCCAGCGGAGAGGGACAGGTGAAAGAGACCCAGTACTTC	CASGEGQVKETQYF
-	TRBD1	TRBV15	TRBJ1-3	TGTGCCACCAGCCTCCGGGACAGCCTTAGAAACACCATATATTTT	CATSLRDSLRNTIYF
-	TRBD1	TRBV11-2	TRBJ1-6	TGTGCCAGCAGCCGGGACAGAAACTCCTATAATTCACCCCTCCACTTT	CASSRDRNSYNSPLHF
-	TRBD1	TRBV7-9	TRBJ1-2	TGTGCCAGCAGCACTGAGACAGGGGCGGGCGGCTACACCTTC	CASSTETGAGGYTF
-	-	TRBV28	TRBJ1-6	TGTGCCAGCAGCCACGCGGAGGGACCGGCCATTTCACCCCTCCACTTT	CASSHAEGPAISPLHF
-	-	TRBV19	TRBJ2-3	TGTGCCAGTAGTATATGGGCTGGGACAGATACGCAGTATTTT	CASSIWAGTDTQYF
few	TRBD2	TRBV5-5	TRBJ2-1	TGTGCCAGCAGCCCACGCGCTAGCGGCGATGAGCAGTTCTTC	CASSPRASGDEQFF
-	-	TRBV7-9	TRBJ2-3	TGTGCCAGCAGTCAAACAGGGCTGGCAGATACGCAGTATTTT	CASSQTGLADTQYF